This T cell receptor (beta chain) came from a study of response to subunit inactivated influenza vaccine. General study results and limits: Authors proposed each seasonal influenza vaccination draws in few new T cells.

This clonotype was observed a few times. What it recognizes is unknown. One entry per CDR3 protein, called by TCRdb with MiXCR from the RT-PCR reads. The table lists about 570,000 distinct CDR3 sequences, approximately 12% of them singletons. Germline assignment: CDR1 LNHNV and CDR2 YYDKDF (reference sequence). The CDR3 is made up of 17 amino acids. Deletions cut 6 bases from V and 7 bases from J, with 24 bases between. The input for sequencing was PBMCs from blood, taken on the day of vaccination. The origin of this receptor is a man aged 45 to 65 who received an inactivated influenza vaccine. The V gene is TRBV15, the J gene TRBJ2-2, with a weak D call TRBD2 (6 bases). The CDR3, as DNA: TGTGCCACCAGGCGGGGTTCGGGAGCTCGTGTAGGCGGGGAGCTGTTTTTT. Its translation: CATRRGSGARVGGELFF.